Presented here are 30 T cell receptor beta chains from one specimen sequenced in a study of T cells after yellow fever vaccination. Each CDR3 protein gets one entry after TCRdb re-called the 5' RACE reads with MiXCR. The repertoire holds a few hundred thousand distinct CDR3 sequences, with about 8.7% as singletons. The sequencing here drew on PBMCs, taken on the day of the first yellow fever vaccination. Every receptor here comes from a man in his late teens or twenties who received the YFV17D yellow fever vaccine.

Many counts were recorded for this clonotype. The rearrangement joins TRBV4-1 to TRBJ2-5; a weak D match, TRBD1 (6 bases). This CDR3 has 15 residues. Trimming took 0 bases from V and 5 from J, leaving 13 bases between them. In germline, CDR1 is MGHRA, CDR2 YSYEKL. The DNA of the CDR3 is TGCGCCAGCAGCCAAGAGGGAGCTACAGGGGAGACCCAGTACTTC. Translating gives CASSQEGATGETQYF.

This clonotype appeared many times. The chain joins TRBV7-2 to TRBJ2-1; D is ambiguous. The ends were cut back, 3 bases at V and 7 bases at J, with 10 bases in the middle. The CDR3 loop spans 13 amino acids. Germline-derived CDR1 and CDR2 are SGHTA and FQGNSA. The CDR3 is CASSFGPRNEQFF. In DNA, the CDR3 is TGTGCCAGCAGCTTCGGACCTAGGAATGAGCAGTTCTTC.

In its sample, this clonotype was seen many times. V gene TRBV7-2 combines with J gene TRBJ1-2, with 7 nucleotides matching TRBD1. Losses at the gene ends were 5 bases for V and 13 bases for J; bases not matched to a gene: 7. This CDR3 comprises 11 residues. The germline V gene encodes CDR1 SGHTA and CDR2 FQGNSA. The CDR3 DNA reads TGTGCCAGCAGCGTAGACAGGGAATTCACCTTC. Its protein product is CASSVDREFTF.

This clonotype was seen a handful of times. The CDR3 DNA is TGCAGTGCCGTGACAGGGGGGGCCTACGAGCAGTACGTC. It encodes CSAVTGGAYEQYV. This sequence joins TRBV20-1 and TRBJ2-7, with 9 bases matching TRBD1. CDR3 length: 13 amino acids. The V gene end was trimmed by 6 bases and the J gene end by 2 bases; junction bases not matched to a gene: 5. Germline CDR1 is DFQATT and CDR2 is SNEGSKA (reference sequence).

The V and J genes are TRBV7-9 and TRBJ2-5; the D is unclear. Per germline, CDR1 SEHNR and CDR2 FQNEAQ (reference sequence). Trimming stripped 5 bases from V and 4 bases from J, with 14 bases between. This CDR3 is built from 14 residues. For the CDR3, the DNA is TGTGCCAGCAGCAGATCCGGTATTGGAGAGACCCAGTACTTC. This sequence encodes CASSRSGIGETQYF.

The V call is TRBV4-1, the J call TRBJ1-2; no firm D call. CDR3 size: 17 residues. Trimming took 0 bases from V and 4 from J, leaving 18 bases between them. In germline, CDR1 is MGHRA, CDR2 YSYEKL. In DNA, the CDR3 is TGCGCCAGCAGCCAAGATGAACCGTGGGCCCTCCTCTATGGCTACACCTTC. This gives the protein CASSQDEPWALLYGYTF.

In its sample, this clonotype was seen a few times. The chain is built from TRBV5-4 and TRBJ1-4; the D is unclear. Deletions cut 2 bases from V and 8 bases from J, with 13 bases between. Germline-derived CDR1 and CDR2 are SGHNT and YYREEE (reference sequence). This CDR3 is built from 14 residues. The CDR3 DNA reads TGTGCCAGCAGCTTCGGGCCCGAGGGAGAAAAACTGTTTTTT. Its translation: CASSFGPEGEKLFF.

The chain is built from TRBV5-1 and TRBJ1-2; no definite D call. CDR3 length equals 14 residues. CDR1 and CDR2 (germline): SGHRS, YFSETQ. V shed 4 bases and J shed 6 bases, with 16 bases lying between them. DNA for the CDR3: TGCGCCAGCAGCAACGGTCAGCAACCGGATGGCTACACCTTC. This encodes CASSNGQQPDGYTF. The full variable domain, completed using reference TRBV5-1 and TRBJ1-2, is KAGVTQTPRYLIKTRGQQVTLSCSPISGHRSVSWYQQTPGQGLQFLFEYFSETQRNKGNFPGRFSGRQFSNSRSEMNVSTLELGDSALYLCASSNGQQPDGYTFGSGTRLTVV.

CDR3: CASSVPAGLYNEQFF. In DNA form, the CDR3 reads TGTGCCAGCAGCGTTCCAGCGGGGCTCTACAATGAGCAGTTCTTC. The chain carries TRBV9 and TRBJ2-1; TRBD2 matches at 7 bases. The CDR3 covers 15 residues. Germline-derived CDR1 and CDR2 are SGDLS and YYNGEE. After removal of 2 bases from V and 3 bases from J, the junction contained 5 bases not matched to a gene.

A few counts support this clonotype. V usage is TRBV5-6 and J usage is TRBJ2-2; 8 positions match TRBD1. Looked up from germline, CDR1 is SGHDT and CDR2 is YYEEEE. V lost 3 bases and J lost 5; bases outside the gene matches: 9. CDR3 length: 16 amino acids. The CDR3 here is CASSYGQGWGTGELFF. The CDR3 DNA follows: TGTGCCAGCAGCTACGGACAGGGATGGGGGACCGGGGAGCTGTTTTTT.

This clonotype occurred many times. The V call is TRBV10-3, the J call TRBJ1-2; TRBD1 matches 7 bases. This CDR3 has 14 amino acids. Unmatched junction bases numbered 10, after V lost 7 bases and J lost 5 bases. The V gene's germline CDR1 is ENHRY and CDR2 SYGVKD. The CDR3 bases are TGTGCCATCACCCGGGACAGCCAGTATTATGGCTACACCTTC. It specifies CAITRDSQYYGYTF.

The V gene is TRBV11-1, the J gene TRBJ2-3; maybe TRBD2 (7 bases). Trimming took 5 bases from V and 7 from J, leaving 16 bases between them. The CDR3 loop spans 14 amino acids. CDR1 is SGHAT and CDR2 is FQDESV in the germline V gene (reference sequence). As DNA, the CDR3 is TGTGCCAGCAGCCTAACGGGGGGCTCCAATACGCAGTATTTT. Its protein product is CASSLTGGSNTQYF.

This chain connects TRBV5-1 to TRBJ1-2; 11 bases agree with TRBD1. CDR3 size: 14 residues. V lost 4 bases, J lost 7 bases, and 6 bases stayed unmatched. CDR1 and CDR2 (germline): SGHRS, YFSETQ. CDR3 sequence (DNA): TGCGCCAGCAGCCCGGAGGGACAGGGGGTTGGCTACACCTTC. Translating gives CASSPEGQGVGYTF.

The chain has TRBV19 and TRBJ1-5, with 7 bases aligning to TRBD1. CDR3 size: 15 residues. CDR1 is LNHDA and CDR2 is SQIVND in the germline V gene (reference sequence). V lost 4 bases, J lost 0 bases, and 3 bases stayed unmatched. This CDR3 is CASSRDRSSNQPQHF. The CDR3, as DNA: TGTGCCAGTAGTAGGGACAGATCTAGCAATCAGCCCCAGCATTTT.

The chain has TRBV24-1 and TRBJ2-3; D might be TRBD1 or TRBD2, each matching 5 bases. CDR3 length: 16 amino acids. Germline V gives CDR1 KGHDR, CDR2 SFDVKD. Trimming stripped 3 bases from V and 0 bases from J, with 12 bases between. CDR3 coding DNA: TGTGCCACCAGTGATCACGGGACGGTTAGCACAGATACGCAGTATTTT. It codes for CATSDHGTVSTDTQYF.

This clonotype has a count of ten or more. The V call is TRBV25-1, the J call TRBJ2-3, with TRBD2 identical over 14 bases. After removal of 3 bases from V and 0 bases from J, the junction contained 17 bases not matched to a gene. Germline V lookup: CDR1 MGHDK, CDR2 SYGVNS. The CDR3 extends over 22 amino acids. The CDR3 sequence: CASSEGLAGAKLIPTSTDTQYF. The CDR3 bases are TGTGCCAGCAGTGAGGGACTAGCGGGAGCGAAACTAATCCCTACTAGCACAGATACGCAGTATTTT.

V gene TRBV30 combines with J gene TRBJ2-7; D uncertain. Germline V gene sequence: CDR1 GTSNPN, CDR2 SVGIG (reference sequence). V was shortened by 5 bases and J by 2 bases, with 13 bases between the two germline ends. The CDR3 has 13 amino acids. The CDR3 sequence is CAWESGQTYEQYF. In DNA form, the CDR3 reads TGTGCCTGGGAGTCTGGGCAGACCTACGAGCAGTACTTC.

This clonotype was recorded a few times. The CDR3 is CSASPTGTGLYNEQFF. CDR3 sequence (DNA): TGCAGTGCTAGCCCTACCGGGACAGGGCTCTACAATGAGCAGTTCTTC. This rearrangement joins TRBV20-1 to TRBJ2-1; 9 bases agree with TRBD1. CDR3 length: 16 residues. Germline loops: CDR1 DFQATT, CDR2 SNEGSKA (reference sequence). Trimming at V came to 3 bases and at J to 3 bases, leaving 9 bases not matched to a gene.

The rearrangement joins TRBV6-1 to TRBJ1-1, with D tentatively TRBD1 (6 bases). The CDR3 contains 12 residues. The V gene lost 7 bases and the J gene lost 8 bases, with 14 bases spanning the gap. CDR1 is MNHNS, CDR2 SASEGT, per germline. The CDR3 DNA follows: TGTGCCAGCACCAAGACAGGAGGAGAAGCTTTCTTT. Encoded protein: CASTKTGGEAFF.

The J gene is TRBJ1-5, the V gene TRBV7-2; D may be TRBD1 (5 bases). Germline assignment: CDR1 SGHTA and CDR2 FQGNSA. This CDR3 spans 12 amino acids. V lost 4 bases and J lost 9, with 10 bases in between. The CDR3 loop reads CASSWGGGPQHF. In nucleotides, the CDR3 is TGTGCCAGCAGCTGGGGTGGGGGGCCCCAGCATTTT.

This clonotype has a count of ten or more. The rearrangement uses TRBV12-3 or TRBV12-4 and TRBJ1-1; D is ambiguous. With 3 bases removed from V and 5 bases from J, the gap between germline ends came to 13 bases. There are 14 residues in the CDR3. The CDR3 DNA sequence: TGTGCCAGCAGTTTTCGGGCCCCGGATACTGAAGCTTTCTTT. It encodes CASSFRAPDTEAFF.

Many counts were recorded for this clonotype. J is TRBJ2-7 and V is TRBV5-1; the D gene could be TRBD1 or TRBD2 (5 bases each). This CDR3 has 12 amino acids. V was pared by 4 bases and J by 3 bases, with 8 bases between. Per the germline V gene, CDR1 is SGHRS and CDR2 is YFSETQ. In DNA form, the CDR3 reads TGCGCCAGCAGCCGGGACGGCTACGAGCAGTACTTC. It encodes CASSRDGYEQYF.

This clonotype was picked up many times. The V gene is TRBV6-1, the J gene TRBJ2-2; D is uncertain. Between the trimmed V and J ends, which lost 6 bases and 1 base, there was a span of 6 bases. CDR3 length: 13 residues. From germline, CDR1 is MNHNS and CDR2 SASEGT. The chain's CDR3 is CASSRQNTGELFF. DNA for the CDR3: TGTGCCAGCAGCCGACAGAACACCGGGGAGCTGTTTTTT.

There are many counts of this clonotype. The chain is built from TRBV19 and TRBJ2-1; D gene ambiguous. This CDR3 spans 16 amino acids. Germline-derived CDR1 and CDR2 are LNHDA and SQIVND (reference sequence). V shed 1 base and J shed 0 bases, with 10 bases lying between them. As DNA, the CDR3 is TGTGCCAGTAGTATAGGACATCTAAGCTCCTACAATGAGCAGTTCTTC. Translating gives CASSIGHLSSYNEQFF.

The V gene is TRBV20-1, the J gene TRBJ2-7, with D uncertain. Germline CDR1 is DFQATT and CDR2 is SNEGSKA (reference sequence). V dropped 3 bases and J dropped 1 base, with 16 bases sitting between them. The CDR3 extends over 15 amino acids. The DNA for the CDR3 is TGCAGTGCTAGGCCCGGTCGCCAAAGATCCTACGAGCAGTACTTC. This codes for CSARPGRQRSYEQYF.

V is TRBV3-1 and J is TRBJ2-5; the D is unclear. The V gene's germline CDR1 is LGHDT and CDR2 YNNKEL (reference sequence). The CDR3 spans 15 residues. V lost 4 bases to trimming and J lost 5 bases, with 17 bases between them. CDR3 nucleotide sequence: TGTGCCAGCAGCCGAAACCAAGGTGATTCGGAGACCCAGTACTTC. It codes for CASSRNQGDSETQYF.

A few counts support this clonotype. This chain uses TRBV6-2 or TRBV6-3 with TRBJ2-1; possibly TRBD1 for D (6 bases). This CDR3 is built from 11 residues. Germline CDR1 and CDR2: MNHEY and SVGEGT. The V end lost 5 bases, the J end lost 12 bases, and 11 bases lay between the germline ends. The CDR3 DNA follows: TGTGCCAGCAGTCTTGGACAGATGCAGTTCTTC. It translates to CASSLGQMQFF.

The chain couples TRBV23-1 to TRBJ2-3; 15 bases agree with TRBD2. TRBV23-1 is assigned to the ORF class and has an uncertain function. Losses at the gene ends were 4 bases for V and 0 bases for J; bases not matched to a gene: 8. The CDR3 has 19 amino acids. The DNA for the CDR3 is TGCGCCAGCAGTCTACGGACTAGCGGGGGGGAATCTAGCACAGATACGCAGTATTTT. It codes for CASSLRTSGGESSTDTQYF.

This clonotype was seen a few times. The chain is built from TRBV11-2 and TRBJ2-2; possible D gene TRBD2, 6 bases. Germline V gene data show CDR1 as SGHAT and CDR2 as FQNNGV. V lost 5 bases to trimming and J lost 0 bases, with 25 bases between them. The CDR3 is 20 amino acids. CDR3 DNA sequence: TGTGCCAGCAGCGCACCCTGGGCCCGGGGGACGTTCGCGAACACCGGGGAGCTGTTTTTT. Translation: CASSAPWARGTFANTGELFF.

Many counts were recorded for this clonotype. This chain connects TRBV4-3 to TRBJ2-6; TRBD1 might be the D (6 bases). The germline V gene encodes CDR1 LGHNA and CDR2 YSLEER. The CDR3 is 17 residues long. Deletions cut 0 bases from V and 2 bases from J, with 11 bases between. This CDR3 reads CASSQETQGTGANVLTF. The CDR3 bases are TGCGCCAGCAGCCAAGAAACCCAGGGGACTGGGGCCAACGTCCTGACTTTC.